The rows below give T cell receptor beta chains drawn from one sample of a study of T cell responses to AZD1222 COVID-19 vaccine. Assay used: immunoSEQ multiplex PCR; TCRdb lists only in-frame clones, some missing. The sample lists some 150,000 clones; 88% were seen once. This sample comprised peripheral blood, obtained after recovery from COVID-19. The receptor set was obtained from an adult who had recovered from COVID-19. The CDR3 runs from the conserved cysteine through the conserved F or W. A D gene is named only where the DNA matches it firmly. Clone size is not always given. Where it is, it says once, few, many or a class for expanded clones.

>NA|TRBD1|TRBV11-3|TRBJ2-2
CASSLTGQAFYTGELFF
TGTGCCAGCAGCTTAACGGGACAGGCGTTTTACACCGGGGAGCTGTTTTTT
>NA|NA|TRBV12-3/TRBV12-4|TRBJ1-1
CASSLAEETEAFF
TGTGCCAGCAGTTTAGCGGAGGAAACTGAAGCTTTCTTT
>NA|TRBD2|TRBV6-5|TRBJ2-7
CASSSSGGRSYEQYF
TGTGCCAGCAGTTCTAGCGGGGGGCGATCCTACGAGCAGTACTTC
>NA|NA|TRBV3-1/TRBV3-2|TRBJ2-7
CVSSQVGYEQYF
TGTGTCAGCAGCCAAGTTGGCTACGAGCAGTACTTC
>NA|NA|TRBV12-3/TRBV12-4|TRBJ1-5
CASSLANQPQHF
TGTGCCAGCAGTCTCGCAAATCAGCCCCAGCATTTT
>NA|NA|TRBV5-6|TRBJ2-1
CASSFTYNEQFF
TGTGCCAGCAGCTTCACCTACAATGAGCAGTTCTTC
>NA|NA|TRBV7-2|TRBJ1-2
CASSENRAGYTF
TGTGCCAGCAGCGAGAATAGGGCTGGCTACACCTTC
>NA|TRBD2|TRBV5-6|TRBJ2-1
CASSLGGSSYNEQFF
TGTGCCAGCAGCTTGGGCGGGAGCTCCTACAATGAGCAGTTCTTC
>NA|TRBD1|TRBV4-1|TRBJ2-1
CASSQPRTGTFNEQFF
TGCGCCAGCAGCCAACCACGGACAGGGACATTCAATGAGCAGTTCTTC
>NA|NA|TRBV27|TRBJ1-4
CASKKGDSTNEKLFF
TGTGCCAGCAAAAAGGGGGATTCAACTAATGAAAAACTGTTTTTT
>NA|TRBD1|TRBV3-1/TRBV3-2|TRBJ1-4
CASSSHIWQGDEKLFF
TGTGCCAGCAGCTCTCATATCTGGCAGGGGGATGAAAAACTGTTTTTT
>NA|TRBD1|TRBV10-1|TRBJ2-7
CASSERDRAYEQYF
TGCGCCAGCAGTGAGCGGGACAGGGCCTACGAGCAGTACTTC
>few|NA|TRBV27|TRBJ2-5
CASSPRGPVETQYF
TGTGCCAGCAGTCCAAGAGGGCCCGTGGAGACCCAGTACTTC
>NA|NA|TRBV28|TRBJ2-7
CASTRSRARYEQYF
TGTGCCAGCACCCGGTCGAGGGCTAGGTACGAGCAGTACTTC
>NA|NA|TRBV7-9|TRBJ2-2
CASSEWTDLTGELFF
TGTGCCAGCAGCGAGTGGACAGATCTCACCGGGGAGCTGTTTTTT
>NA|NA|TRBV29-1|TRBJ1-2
CSVEDYQNYGYTF
TGCAGCGTTGAAGATTACCAGAACTATGGCTACACCTTC
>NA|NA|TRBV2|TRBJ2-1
CASSKEFNEQFF
TGTGCCAGCAGCAAGGAATTTAATGAGCAGTTCTTC
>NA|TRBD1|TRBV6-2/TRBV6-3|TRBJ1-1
CASSYSGFGQVMNTEAFF
TGTGCCAGCAGTTATAGCGGCTTCGGACAGGTGATGAACACTGAAGCTTTCTTT
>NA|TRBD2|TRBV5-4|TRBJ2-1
CASSWGLGDNEQFF
TGTGCCAGCAGCTGGGGACTAGGGGACAATGAGCAGTTCTTC
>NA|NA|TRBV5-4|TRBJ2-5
CASSPPQGQETQYF
TGTGCCAGCAGCCCCCCTCAAGGGCAAGAGACCCAGTACTTC
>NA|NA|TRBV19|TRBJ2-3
CASGYDTQYF
TGTGCCAGTGGATATGATACGCAGTATTTT
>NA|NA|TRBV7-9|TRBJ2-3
CASSLEGSLASYF
TGTGCCAGCAGCTTAGAGGGCAGCCTCGCTTCGTATTTT
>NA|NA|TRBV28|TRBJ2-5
CASSLRAIGAGGTQYF
TGTGCCAGCAGTTTAAGGGCCATCGGGGCTGGCGGGACCCAGTACTTC
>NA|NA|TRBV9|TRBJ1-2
CASSVSKSNYGYTF
TGTGCCAGCAGCGTATCGAAATCTAACTATGGCTACACCTTC
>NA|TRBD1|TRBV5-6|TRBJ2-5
CASSPDRALIQETQYF
TGTGCCAGCAGCCCTGACAGGGCCCTAATCCAAGAGACCCAGTACTTC
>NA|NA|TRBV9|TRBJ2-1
CASSVRGHLYNEQFF
TGTGCCAGCAGCGTAAGAGGACATCTATACAATGAGCAGTTCTTC
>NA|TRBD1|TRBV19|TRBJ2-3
CASNRDRGHDTQYF
TGTGCCAGTAATAGGGACAGGGGACACGATACGCAGTATTTT
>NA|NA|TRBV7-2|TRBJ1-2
CASSFLYGYTF
TGTGCCAGCAGCTTTCTCTATGGCTACACCTTC
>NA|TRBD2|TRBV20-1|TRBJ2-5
CSAALLAGTYF
TGCAGTGCTGCCCTACTAGCGGGGACGTACTTC
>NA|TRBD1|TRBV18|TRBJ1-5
CASSPETGGFNQPQHF
TGTGCCAGCTCACCAGAGACAGGGGGGTTCAATCAGCCCCAGCATTTT
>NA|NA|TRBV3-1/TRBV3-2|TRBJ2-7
CASSQDEGREQYF
TGTGCCAGCAGCCAAGATGAAGGGAGAGAGCAGTACTTC
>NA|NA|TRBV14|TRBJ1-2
CASSVAGEGYTF
TGTGCCAGCAGCGTCGCTGGGGAGGGCTACACCTTC
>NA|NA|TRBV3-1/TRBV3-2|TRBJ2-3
CASSQVSAGARTDTQYF
TGTGCCAGCAGCCAAGTTTCGGCAGGGGCCCGCACAGATACGCAGTATTTT
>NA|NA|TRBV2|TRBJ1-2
CASSEELIGLHGYTF
TGTGCCAGCAGTGAAGAATTAATAGGGCTCCATGGCTACACCTTC
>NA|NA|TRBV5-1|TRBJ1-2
CASSADWVNYGYTF
TGCGCCAGCAGCGCGGACTGGGTGAACTATGGCTACACCTTC
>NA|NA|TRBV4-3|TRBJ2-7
CASSQEISARPKQYF
TGCGCCAGCAGCCAAGAGATTTCGGCTAGACCCAAGCAGTACTTC
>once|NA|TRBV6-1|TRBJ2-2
CASSEQVFGTGELFF
TGTGCCAGCAGTGAACAGGTGTTCGGCACCGGGGAGCTGTTTTTT
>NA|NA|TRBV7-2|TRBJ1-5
CASSSANNQPQHF
TGTGCCAGCAGCTCTGCAAACAATCAGCCCCAGCATTTT
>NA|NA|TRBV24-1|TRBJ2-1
CATSDPGAGNEQFF
TGTGCCACCAGTGATCCGGGAGCAGGGAATGAGCAGTTCTTC
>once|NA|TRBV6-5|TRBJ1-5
CASRGGWDQPQHF
TGTGCCAGCAGGGGGGGGTGGGATCAGCCCCAGCATTTT
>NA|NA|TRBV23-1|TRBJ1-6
CASSLDGQLGINSPLHF
TGCGCCAGCAGTCTGGACGGACAGCTGGGAATAAATTCACCCCTCCACTTT
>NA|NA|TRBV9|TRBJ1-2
CASSARQIGGGYTF
TGTGCCAGCAGCGCCCGACAGATAGGGGGTGGCTACACCTTC
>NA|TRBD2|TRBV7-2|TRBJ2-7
CASSRTSKYEQYF
TGTGCCAGCAGCCGGACTAGCAAGTACGAGCAGTACTTC
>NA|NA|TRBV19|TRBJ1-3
CASSTQGGNSGNTIYF
TGTGCCAGTAGTACTCAAGGGGGGAACTCTGGAAACACCATATATTTT
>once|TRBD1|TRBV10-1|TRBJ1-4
CASSRRGQDNEKLFF
TGCGCCAGCAGTCGGAGGGGACAGGACAATGAAAAACTGTTTTTT